A selection of T cell receptor beta chains follows, all from one sample in a study of post-analysis software for immune sequencing data. TCRdb passed the PCR reads through MiXCR, listing each CDR3 protein once. The sample lists 150,000 to 200,000 distinct CDR3 sequences, 30% to 45% seen once, with 28% in the top ten. The sample here was blood, taken after autologous hematopoietic stem cell transplantation. These receptors originate from a girl aged 5 to 17 with multiple sclerosis. Each CDR3 is given without its conserved first and last residue. Each record gives: V gene, clone size, J gene, D gene, CDR3 protein. A D gene is named only where the DNA matches it firmly. Clone size appears in some rows only: once, few, many, or a class for an expanded clone.

>TRBV20-1|few|TRBJ2-5|TRBD1
SALGQGISETQY
>TRBV4-3|.|TRBJ1-4|.
ASSQDQGYNEKLF
>TRBV18|few|TRBJ2-1|.
ASSPELVPISNEQF
>TRBV4-3|.|TRBJ2-5|.
ASSQGGTVEETQY
>TRBV5-1|many|TRBJ2-5|TRBD2
ASSLAVAGALTQY
>TRBV27|.|.|TRBD2
ASSPWGTSGIAIHEQY
>TRBV4-2|.|TRBJ2-7|TRBD2
ASSLGTSGAYEQY
>TRBV11-3|few|TRBJ2-3|TRBD1
ASSSRTGDTDTQY
>TRBV20-1|.|TRBJ2-7|.
SARTDSSYEQY
>TRBV12-3/TRBV12-4|few|TRBJ2-5|.
ASSFTPRTVQETQY
>TRBV20-1|.|TRBJ2-7|.
SARVGGPGRIYEQY
>TRBV29-1|.|TRBJ2-3|.
SVDGGSDTQY
>TRBV7-9|few|TRBJ2-4|.
ASSTQGHATLGIQY
>TRBV7-6|.|TRBJ2-2|.
ASSFGGWYTGELF
>TRBV9|.|TRBJ2-1|.
ASSVAGDHSYNEQF
>TRBV18|.|TRBJ2-1|TRBD2
ASSPSTSGFNNEQF
>TRBV4-2|.|.|.
ASSQRDRSNGKNIQY
>TRBV7-3|.|TRBJ2-1|.
ASSLRVGQLNGQF
>TRBV10-3|.|TRBJ1-1|.
ATRYRDTDTEAF
>TRBV20-1|few|TRBJ2-1|TRBD2
SARKPGLAPTYSYNEQF
>TRBV28|.|TRBJ1-1|.
ASSSPRDEAF
>TRBV19|.|TRBJ1-5|.
ASGPRGEPYQPQH
>TRBV9|many|TRBJ2-1|.
ASSVQGSEQF
>TRBV4-1|.|TRBJ2-2|.
ASSQDRATGELF
>TRBV29-1|.|TRBJ2-7|.
SVESSLVGYSYEQY
>TRBV4-1|.|TRBJ2-1|TRBD2
ASSQDPGLADYNEQF
>TRBV7-2|.|TRBJ2-7|TRBD2
ASSSRAGGSYEQY
>TRBV9|few|TRBJ2-1|TRBD2
ASSEGSGTYNEQF
>TRBV12-3/TRBV12-4|.|TRBJ1-2|TRBD1
ASSFIDRGLTNYGYT
>TRBV12-5|many|TRBJ2-1|TRBD2
ASGLEGLAPNEQF
>TRBV27|.|TRBJ2-5|.
ASSLMRQETQY
>TRBV20-1|few|TRBJ2-3|.
SARPIASTDTQY
>TRBV10-3|few|TRBJ2-1|.
AISGFGRGYNEQF
>TRBV20-1|.|TRBJ2-3|TRBD2
SARTKIGTSGRLADTQY
>TRBV20-1|few|TRBJ2-5|TRBD1
SASHPGQGSYEQY
>TRBV7-2|.|TRBJ2-7|.
ASSLELGSSYEQY
>TRBV7-2|.|TRBJ2-1|TRBD2
ASSRAGGRTYNEQF
>TRBV5-8|.|TRBJ1-1|.
ASSPAGPGTEAF
>TRBV4-3|many|TRBJ2-1|.
ASSQGLLDRPYNEQF
>TRBV9|.|TRBJ2-1|.
ASSVGGTPSSYNEQF
>TRBV20-1|.|TRBJ1-2|.
SARRDIQGIGYT
>TRBV12-3/TRBV12-4|many|TRBJ2-7|TRBD1
ASSPRQGYEQY
>TRBV29-1|many|TRBJ2-3|.
SVEGGDTQY
>TRBV7-9|.|TRBJ2-1|.
ASSLGLNELDEQF
>TRBV3-1|.|TRBJ1-2|TRBD1
ASSSRQGDGGYT
>TRBV6-1|.|TRBJ2-3|.
ASSEDGISILTDTQY
>TRBV20-1|once|TRBJ2-7|.
SARDLARQY
>TRBV29-1|.|TRBJ2-2|.
SVWTVNTGELF
>TRBV29-1|.|TRBJ2-1|.
SVEDTGNTIYFGRENSNEQF
>TRBV20-1|many|TRBJ2-7|TRBD2
SARLPGLAGREQY
>TRBV20-1|.|TRBJ2-1|TRBD2
SAAHGLAGVDEQF
>TRBV5-4|.|TRBJ2-7|TRBD2
ATYDSGGRETQY
>TRBV5-5|.|TRBJ2-1|TRBD2
ASSPGLVARSYNEQF
>TRBV28|few|TRBJ1-4|TRBD1
ASSWGRTGKDEKLF
>TRBV29-1|.|TRBJ1-2|TRBD1
SVDRDGYT
>TRBV7-8|.|TRBJ2-3|TRBD2
ASIPTRTSGTDTQY
>TRBV4-3|.|TRBJ2-3|TRBD2
ASSQGLLSTDTQY